One sample yielded the 6 T cell receptor beta chains listed below, sequenced in a study of T-cell reconstitution after alpha-beta-depleted transplantation in children. Study conclusions and caveats: After one year, T-cell counts and TCRbeta diversity mostly came from new T cells.

Antigens for these TCRs are unknown. Preparation of the TCRbeta library was carried out with unique molecular identifiers. TCRdb re-called the PCR reads through MiXCR, storing one row per CDR3 protein. Of fewer than 350,000 distinct CDR3 sequences listed, around 7.1% are singletons. This specimen consisted of peripheral blood, obtained 360 days after TCRalphabeta/CD19-depleted stem cell transplant. The receptors were gathered from a female patient aged 2-10 years who had a stem cell transplant for Fanconi anemia, so the T cells may come from the graft donor.

This clonotype was seen a handful of times. The chain carries TRBV7-6 and TRBJ2-1, with 8 bases lining up with TRBD2. Trimming cost V 8 bases and J 7 bases; bases outside gene matches: 7. The CDR3 sequence is 13 residues long. CDR1 and CDR2 (germline): SGHVS, FNYEAQ. The CDR3 protein is CASGGLAINEQFF. The CDR3 DNA sequence: TGTGCCAGCGGAGGACTAGCTATTAATGAGCAGTTCTTC.

This clonotype was detected only a few times. The chain recombines TRBV3-1 with TRBJ2-1, with D possibly being TRBD1 or TRBD2 (6 bases each). This CDR3 comprises 15 residues. The V and J ends lost 4 bases and 4 bases respectively, with 14 bases between them. Germline lookup yields CDR1 LGHDT and CDR2 YNNKEL (reference sequence). CDR3 region: CASSRSRGVYNEQFF. CDR3 bases: TGTGCCAGCAGCCGAAGTAGGGGGGTTTACAATGAGCAGTTCTTC.

This clonotype was recorded at least ten times. This chain connects TRBV5-1 to TRBJ2-7; D remains unclear. This CDR3 spans 15 amino acids. CDR1 SGHRS and CDR2 YFSETQ come from the germline V gene. The V gene lost 2 bases and the J gene lost 2 bases, with 14 bases spanning the gap. Written as DNA, the CDR3 is TGCGCCAGCAGCTTTTGGGCGGAGCCCCCCTACGAGCAGTACTTC. Protein product: CASSFWAEPPYEQYF.

The table lists this clonotype with many counts. V and J are TRBV2 and TRBJ2-5, with 10 bases that match TRBD2. The CDR3 is 15 residues long. The germline gives CDR1 SNHLY, CDR2 FYNNEI. J was trimmed by 5 bases and V by 10 bases; bases with no gene match: 13. CDR3 sequence (DNA): TGTGCCACCCTCAAAGCTAGCGGGAGTTTTGAGACCCAGTACTTC. This translates into CATLKASGSFETQYF.

This clonotype was counted many times. The rearrangement joins TRBV5-4 to TRBJ2-3; D is uncertain. This CDR3 contains 12 residues. Trimming left V 3 bases short and J 2 bases short, with 4 bases between. Per germline, CDR1 SGHNT and CDR2 YYREEE (reference sequence). DNA of the CDR3: TGTGCCAGCAGCTACGACACAGATACGCAGTATTTT. Translating it yields CASSYDTDTQYF. The full variable domain, rest sourced from reference TRBV5-4 and TRBJ2-3, is ETGVTQSPTHLIKTRGQQVTLRCSSQSGHNTVSWYQQALGQGPQFIFQYYREEENGRGNFPPRFSGLQFPNYSSELNVNALELDDSALYLCASSYDTDTQYFGPGTRLTVL.

The chain is built from TRBV19 and TRBJ1-1; possible D gene TRBD1, 6 bases. Germline loops: CDR1 LNHDA, CDR2 SQIVND (reference sequence). V dropped 0 bases and J dropped 4 bases, with 12 bases sitting between them. This CDR3 region has 15 residues. CDR3 sequence reads: CASSIDGGLATEAFF. CDR3 sequence (DNA): TGTGCCAGTAGTATAGATGGGGGGCTGGCCACTGAAGCTTTCTTT.